The 27 T cell receptor beta chains in this list originate from one sample, sequenced in a study of OX40 agonist ivuxolimab in advanced cancers. The method was immunoSEQ multiplex PCR; TCRdb's version includes in-frame clones alone and lacks a portion of them. Here the sample spans approximately 67,000 clones, roughly 90% being singletons. The sequencing here drew on CD4+ or CD8+ T cells sorted from blood, taken in a trial of the OX40 agonist ivuxolimab. The receptor set was obtained from an adult with an advanced solid tumor such as melanoma, head and neck, liver or kidney cancer.

The V and J genes are TRBV15 and TRBJ2-1; 11 nucleotides match TRBD2. V lost 3 bases to trimming and J lost 9 bases; unmatched junction nucleotides: 10. This CDR3 is built from 16 residues. CDR1 and CDR2 (germline): LNHNV, YYDKDF (reference sequence). This CDR3 is CATSRTGPGTSGEQFF. As DNA, the CDR3 is TGTGCCACCAGCAGGACAGGTCCCGGGACTAGCGGTGAGCAGTTCTTC.

This chain joins TRBV11-2 and TRBJ2-2, with 9 bases lining up with TRBD1. CDR3 length: 15 residues. Trimming removed 7 bases from V and 2 bases from J; junction bases left unmatched: 5. Germline V gene sequence: CDR1 SGHAT, CDR2 FQNNGV. CDR3 nucleotides: TGTGCCAGCACAAACAGGGGGCGCAACACCGGGGAGCTGTTTTTT. Translated: CASTNRGRNTGELFF.

V and J are TRBV19 and TRBJ2-7; 7 nucleotides align to TRBD1. The J segment lost 1 base and the V segment lost 3 bases, leaving 3 bases of the junction unmatched. The CDR3 length is 14 residues. In germline, CDR1 is LNHDA, CDR2 SQIVND (reference sequence). CDR3 sequence reads: CASSIRGQSYEQYF. Written as DNA, the CDR3 is TGTGCCAGTAGTATCCGGGGACAGTCCTACGAGCAGTACTTC.

In its sample, this clone was seen a few times. V is TRBV16 and J is TRBJ2-7; D is uncertain. The CDR3 loop spans 16 amino acids. Germline CDR1 KGHSY, CDR2 FQNENV. Trimming left V 0 bases short and J 0 bases short, with 12 bases between. CDR3: CASSQSWGTGSYEQYF. The CDR3 coding sequence is TGTGCCAGCAGCCAATCCTGGGGAACTGGCTCCTACGAGCAGTACTTC.

This chain connects TRBV4-3 to TRBJ2-5; the D is unclear. Germline CDR1 reads LGHNA; CDR2 reads YSLEER. V lost 1 base to trimming and J lost 5 bases, with 11 bases between them. CDR3 length equals 14 residues. In nucleotides, the CDR3 is TGCGCCAGCAGCCAAGGTCGGCAGACTGAGACCCAGTACTTC. Protein: CASSQGRQTETQYF.

V usage is TRBV18 and J usage is TRBJ2-1, with 7 bases lining up with TRBD2. The junction had 6 bases not matched to a gene; V was cut back by 2 bases and J by 8 bases. Germline loops: CDR1 KGHSH, CDR2 LQKENI. There are 14 residues in the CDR3. CDR3: CASSPGLVRDEQFF. The CDR3 region has the DNA TGTGCCAGCTCACCAGGACTAGTAAGGGATGAGCAGTTCTTC.

This chain joins TRBV19 and TRBJ2-6; D tentatively reads TRBD1 or TRBD2 (5 bases each). The germline gives CDR1 LNHDA, CDR2 SQIVND (reference sequence). CDR3 length equals 18 residues. Trimming cost V 5 bases and J 2 bases, with 19 bases left between them. The CDR3 sequence is CASSGGAAGMPGANVLTF. The CDR3 DNA reads as TGTGCCAGTAGTGGGGGTGCGGCAGGAATGCCTGGGGCCAACGTCCTGACTTTC.

Note on this clone: One junction end disagrees with the germline gene, perhaps due to a read error. The rearrangement joins TRBV5-1 to TRBJ2-5; D may be TRBD1 (5 bases). The CDR3 covers 14 residues. CDR1 and CDR2 from the germline V gene are SGHRS and YFSETQ. The DNA of the CDR3 is TGCGTCAGCAGCTTGTACTCAGGGTGGGAGACCCAGTACTTC. Amino acids: CVSSLYSGWETQYF.

As for this clone: This same CDR3 is encoded by further DNA sequences in the sample. This chain links TRBV5-1 with TRBJ1-1; tentative D call: TRBD1 (5 bases). Trimming shortened V by 0 bases and J by 6 bases, and 9 bases separated the two germline ends. Germline CDR1 SGHRS, CDR2 YFSETQ. The CDR3 covers 13 residues. The CDR3: CASSLGQGPEAFF. CDR3 nucleotides: TGCGCCAGCAGCTTGGGCCAGGGACCTGAAGCTTTCTTT.

This chain connects TRBV18 to TRBJ2-2; no firm D call. The V gene's germline CDR1 is KGHSH and CDR2 LQKENI. The CDR3 is 15 residues long. Trimming pared 3 bases from V and 0 bases from J, leaving 8 bases between. CDR3 sequence reads: CASSPEPTNTGELFF. In DNA, the CDR3 is TGTGCCAGCTCACCGGAACCCACGAACACCGGGGAGCTGTTTTTT.

This chain links TRBV4-1 with TRBJ2-2, with 9 bases identical to TRBD2. J lost 5 bases, V lost 4 bases, and 5 bases had no gene match. The CDR3 runs 15 residues. CDR1 MGHRA and CDR2 YSYEKL come from the germline V gene. This CDR3 reads CASSLRTSGTGELFF. The CDR3 DNA reads TGCGCCAGCAGCCTTCGAACTAGCGGGACCGGGGAGCTGTTTTTT.

A single count supports this clone. The V call is TRBV7-9, the J call TRBJ1-6; possibly TRBD1 for D (5 bases). The CDR3 is made up of 16 amino acids. Trimming stripped 8 bases from V and 0 bases from J, with 14 bases between. Germline CDR1 SEHNR, CDR2 FQNEAQ (reference sequence). CDR3 sequence (DNA): TGTGCCAGCCGGCACCGGGGGGACTCCTATAATTCACCCCTCCACTTT. This codes for CASRHRGDSYNSPLHF.

The chain links TRBV18 to TRBJ1-3, with D unresolved. With 5 bases removed from V and 4 bases from J, the gap between germline ends came to 12 bases. This CDR3 spans 14 amino acids. Germline-derived CDR1 and CDR2 are KGHSH and LQKENI. The CDR3 spells CASSGEGAGNTIYF. In DNA form, the CDR3 reads TGTGCCAGCTCAGGGGAGGGAGCCGGAAACACCATATATTTT.

This rearrangement joins TRBV6-5 to TRBJ1-5; 7 nucleotides line up with TRBD1. The CDR3 loop spans 15 amino acids. Trimming cost V 6 bases and J 11 bases; bases outside gene matches: 16. Germline loops: CDR1 MNHEY, CDR2 SVGAGI. CDR3 region: CASSPTGFGGRAQHF. For the CDR3, the DNA is TGTGCCAGCAGCCCGACAGGGTTTGGAGGGAGAGCCCAGCATTTT.

The chain couples TRBV9 to TRBJ1-1; the D gene is possibly TRBD1 (6 bases). Trimming left V 2 bases short and J 11 bases short, with 10 bases between. There are 11 residues in the CDR3. The germline V gene encodes CDR1 SGDLS and CDR2 YYNGEE. CDR3 nucleotides: TGTGCCAGCAGCGTGCCAGGGGTGGCTTTCTTT. It translates to CASSVPGVAFF.

The V and J genes are TRBV11-3 and TRBJ2-2, with no clear D. V shed 1 base and J shed 4 bases, with 4 bases lying between them. The CDR3 length is 13 residues. The germline CDR1 and CDR2 sequences are SGHNT and YENEEA. The CDR3, as DNA: TGTGCCAGCAGCTTAGTGGTCACCGGGGAGCTGTTTTTT. It specifies CASSLVVTGELFF.

The chain combines TRBV28 with TRBJ2-2; 10 nucleotides match TRBD1. In germline, CDR1 is MDHEN, CDR2 SYDVKM. With 4 bases clipped from V and 1 base from J, the junction kept 0 bases outside the gene matches. The CDR3 consists of 15 residues. The CDR3 coding sequence is TGTGCCAGCAGTTGGGACAGGGGGAACACCGGGGAGCTGTTTTTT. Its translation is CASSWDRGNTGELFF.

A single count supports this clone. J is TRBJ1-4 and V is TRBV5-1, with D perhaps matching TRBD1 (6 bases). The CDR3 runs to 15 residues. Trimming removed 1 base at V and 8 bases at J, with 15 bases between. Germline V gene lookup returns CDR1 SGHRS and CDR2 YFSETQ. This CDR3 is CASSLLGSGTEKLFF. DNA of the CDR3: TGCGCCAGCAGCTTGTTAGGGTCCGGGACAGAAAAACTGTTTTTT.

The chain uses TRBV10-3 and TRBJ2-7; no firm D call. Germline values: CDR1 ENHRY, CDR2 SYGVKD. This CDR3 contains 14 residues. Trimming took off 3 bases at V and 2 bases at J, with 11 bases between the two ends. The CDR3 region is CAISDYESPYEQYF. CDR3 DNA sequence: TGTGCCATCAGTGACTATGAGAGTCCCTACGAGCAGTACTTC.

The chain uses TRBV19 and TRBJ2-5; TRBD1 matches 8 bases. J lost 3 bases, V lost 6 bases, and 6 bases had no gene match. Germline V gene lookup returns CDR1 LNHDA and CDR2 SQIVND (reference sequence). The CDR3 spans 14 residues. CDR3 nucleotides: TGTGCCAGTAGACCCGCGACAGGGGAAGAGACCCAGTACTTC. It yields the protein CASRPATGEETQYF.

This clone was picked up a small number of times. The J gene is TRBJ1-2, the V gene TRBV6-5, with TRBD1 matching over 9 bases. Germline V gene sequence: CDR1 MNHEY, CDR2 SVGAGI. Trimming cost V 6 bases and J 2 bases; bases outside gene matches: 4. The length of the CDR3 is 14 residues. The CDR3 is CASRRTGENYGYTF. CDR3 nucleotide sequence: TGTGCCAGCAGACGGACAGGGGAGAACTATGGCTACACCTTC.

This chain connects TRBV19 to TRBJ2-3, with D perhaps matching TRBD1 (5 bases). The germline CDR1 and CDR2 sequences are LNHDA and SQIVND (reference sequence). The CDR3 loop spans 15 amino acids. With 2 bases removed from V and 4 bases from J, the gap between germline ends came to 13 bases. In DNA form, the CDR3 reads TGTGCCAGTAGTATAAGGGCAGGGCAGGCAGATACGCAGTATTTT. This codes for CASSIRAGQADTQYF.

This chain uses TRBV5-1 with TRBJ2-6; D remains ambiguous. Germline CDR1 reads SGHRS; CDR2 reads YFSETQ. V was shortened by 5 bases and J by 4 bases, with 19 bases between the two germline ends. CDR3 size: 17 residues. In DNA form, the CDR3 reads TGCGCCAGCAGACTTCCCTCGCAGCCCTCGGGGGCCAACGTCCTGACTTTC. Its protein is CASRLPSQPSGANVLTF.

The J gene is TRBJ2-7, the V gene TRBV7-9; 9 bases fit TRBD1. The CDR3 runs to 16 residues. Germline loops: CDR1 SEHNR, CDR2 FQNEAQ (reference sequence). Trimming took 4 bases from V and 3 from J; bases not matched to a gene: 10. The CDR3 bases are TGTGCCAGCAGCTCACCGGACAGGGGCGCCCTCTACGAGCAGTACTTC. Translating it yields CASSSPDRGALYEQYF.

This clone has a single count. V is TRBV18 and J is TRBJ1-2; D is undetermined. Germline CDR1 is KGHSH and CDR2 is LQKENI. With 6 bases removed from V and 0 bases from J, the gap between germline ends came to 14 bases. CDR3 length: 15 amino acids. CDR3 sequence: CASSPPPGTNYGYTF. The CDR3 DNA reads as TGTGCCAGCTCGCCCCCCCCGGGCACTAACTATGGCTACACCTTC.

This clone has just a few counts. The V call is TRBV6-5, the J call TRBJ1-6; no reliable D call. Trimming removed 2 bases at V and 8 bases at J, with 10 bases between. The CDR3 is 14 amino acids. Germline lookup yields CDR1 MNHEY and CDR2 SVGAGI. DNA of the CDR3: TGTGCCAGCAGTTACAGTAGGCAGGATTCACCCCTCCACTTT. Its translation: CASSYSRQDSPLHF.

The chain couples TRBV15 to TRBJ2-3; tentatively, D is TRBD1 (6 bases). The CDR3 is made up of 15 amino acids. The ends were cut back, 5 bases at V and 0 bases at J, with 12 bases in the middle. Germline-derived CDR1 and CDR2 are LNHNV and YYDKDF (reference sequence). The CDR3 DNA reads as TGTGCCACCAGCCGGCCACAGGGAAGCACAGATACGCAGTATTTT. Amino acid sequence: CATSRPQGSTDTQYF.